Listed below are T cell receptor beta chains from one sample, sequenced in a study of blood T cell repertoires in COVID-19. Assay used: immunoSEQ multiplex PCR; TCRdb lists only in-frame clones, some missing. The sample gives about 270,000 clones, approximately 86% of which show up once; around a tenth is in the top ten. The source material was peripheral blood. The origin of the receptors is a man aged 35-49 years who had recovered from COVID-19. CDR3s include the opening cysteine and the closing phenylalanine or tryptophan. D genes are given only for firm matches. Clone sizes are given selectively: once, few, many, or a class where the clone is expanded.

j_call,cdr3_length,d_call,clone_size,v_call,cdr3_nt,cdr3_aa
TRBJ2-2,13,TRBD2,.,TRBV10-3,TGTGCCATCAGGACTAGCGGGGAGGGGGAGCTGTTTTTT,CAIRTSGEGELFF
TRBJ1-3,15,.,few,TRBV5-1,TGCGCCAGCAGCTTACCCAGGGACTCTGGAAACACCATATATTTT,CASSLPRDSGNTIYF
TRBJ2-7,15,.,.,TRBV4-1,TGCGCCAGCACCCAACGCCGGGGGTTGGCCTACGAGCAGTACTTC,CASTQRRGLAYEQYF
TRBJ2-3,14,TRBD1,.,TRBV5-5,TGTGCCAGCAGGGACAGGGGGCTCTCAGATACGCAGTATTTT,CASRDRGLSDTQYF
TRBJ2-5,18,TRBD2,.,TRBV7-9,TGTGCCAGCAGCTTAGATTTAGCGGGGGGGGCCTTTCTGGAGACCCAGTACTTC,CASSLDLAGGAFLETQYF
TRBJ2-2,14,TRBD1,.,TRBV10-3,TGTGCCATCAGGTTTGGGACAGACACCGGGGAGCTGTTTTTT,CAIRFGTDTGELFF
TRBJ2-1,14,.,.,TRBV7-6,TGTGCCAGCAGCTTATGGGGGGAAACCAATGAGCAGTTCTTC,CASSLWGETNEQFF
TRBJ2-1,16,.,.,TRBV4-1,TGCGCCAGCAGCCAAGATTCGGCTAGGCAAGGAAATGAGCAGTTCTTC,CASSQDSARQGNEQFF
TRBJ1-3,15,.,few,TRBV5-1,TGCGCCAGCAGCCTGGACGGGAGCTCTGGAAACACCATATATTTT,CASSLDGSSGNTIYF
TRBJ1-5,16,.,.,TRBV19,TGTGCCAGTAGTATAGGACAGAGCCCTAGCAATCAGCCCCAGCATTTT,CASSIGQSPSNQPQHF
TRBJ2-7,14,.,once,TRBV10-3,TGTGCCATCGAGGGGGAGGGGTCTGGCTACGAGCAGTACTTC,CAIEGEGSGYEQYF
TRBJ2-7,13,TRBD2,.,TRBV6-2/TRBV6-3,TGTGCCAGCAGTTTAGCGGGAAGCTACGAGCAGTACTTC,CASSLAGSYEQYF
TRBJ1-1,16,.,.,TRBV7-2,TGTGCCAGCAGCTTAAGGTCCGGTACGGGGGAAGGTGAAGCTTTCTTT,CASSLRSGTGEGEAFF
TRBJ2-1,13,.,.,TRBV30,TGTGCCCGGATCGGGACTTCAGGGAATGAGCAGTTCTTC,CARIGTSGNEQFF
TRBJ1-1,15,TRBD1,once,TRBV6-1,TGTGCCAGCAGTGAAGTGGGACAGGGTGTCACTGAAGCTTTCTTT,CASSEVGQGVTEAFF
TRBJ2-5,15,TRBD2,.,TRBV29-1,TGCAGCGTTGGAGGACTAGCGTTGAGGTGGGAGACCCAGTACTTC,CSVGGLALRWETQYF
TRBJ2-5,10,.,.,TRBV29-1,TGCAGCGTTGGGCGGGAGACCCAGTACTTC,CSVGRETQYF
TRBJ1-1,21,.,.,TRBV15,TGTGCCACCAGCAGAGCCCGAACCCGGGACTTATCTCTGACGGGGAACACTGAAGCTTTCTTT,CATSRARTRDLSLTGNTEAFF
TRBJ1-1,11,.,.,TRBV20-1,TGCAGTGCTATCAGGGGCGCGGCCGCTTTCTTT,CSAIRGAAAFF
TRBJ1-1,16,TRBD1,.,TRBV7-2,TGTGCCAGCAGCAGAAACAGGGGGCTCGGGGAAACTGAAGCTTTCTTT,CASSRNRGLGETEAFF
TRBJ1-2,14,.,.,TRBV30,TGTGCCTGGAGCGCCGTTTGGACAGCCTATGGCTACACCTTC,CAWSAVWTAYGYTF
TRBJ1-1,14,.,once,TRBV30,TGTGCCTGGAGTGTACTCGGCAGGGCAAACGAAGCTTTCTTT,CAWSVLGRANEAFF
TRBJ2-7,15,TRBD1,.,TRBV7-9,TGTGCCAGCAGCCCCCCTGGCCCAGGGGGCTACGAGCAGTACTTC,CASSPPGPGGYEQYF
TRBJ2-7,13,.,once,TRBV6-2/TRBV6-3,TGTGCCAGCAGTCCCCCCCGGGGATTCGAGCAGTACTTC,CASSPPRGFEQYF
TRBJ1-2,11,.,.,TRBV30,TGTGCCTGGAGTGCCGGGGGAGGCTACACCTTC,CAWSAGGGYTF
TRBJ2-5,14,TRBD2,.,TRBV5-8,TGTGCCAGCAGCCAACCGGGGGGACGGGAGACCCAGTACTTC,CASSQPGGRETQYF
TRBJ1-5,14,.,.,TRBV19,TGTGCCACATTGGAGACAGGTAGCAATCAGCCCCAGCATTTT,CATLETGSNQPQHF
TRBJ2-3,14,.,once,TRBV5-4,TGTGCCAGCAGCTTGGGGCCTAGCACAGATACGCAGTATTTT,CASSLGPSTDTQYF
TRBJ1-2,15,.,.,TRBV7-9,TGTGCCAGCAGCCCTGTCTCGACTTTCAGCTATGGCTACACCTTC,CASSPVSTFSYGYTF
TRBJ1-2,15,.,many,TRBV9,TGTGCCAGCAGCGTAGGTGGACAGAGTAACTATGGCTACACCTTC,CASSVGGQSNYGYTF
TRBJ2-4,18,TRBD2,.,TRBV7-9,TGTGCCAGCAGCTTGAACTTGGCGGGAGGGCCCTCGGGGAACATTCAGTACTTC,CASSLNLAGGPSGNIQYF
TRBJ1-1,16,TRBD1,.,TRBV5-6,TGTGCCAGCAGCCCACGGGACAGGGGCCTGAACACTGAAGCTTTCTTT,CASSPRDRGLNTEAFF
TRBJ1-2,15,.,.,TRBV4-3,TGCGCCAGCAGCTCCTCGGGGAGGCTCGGCTATGGCTACACCTTC,CASSSSGRLGYGYTF
TRBJ2-5,12,TRBD1,few,TRBV3-1/TRBV3-2,TGTGCCAGCAGCCAGCAGACAGGGAAGCAGTACTTC,CASSQQTGKQYF
TRBJ2-7,11,TRBD2,.,TRBV7-9,TGTGCCAGCCGGGGGGACCACGAGCAGTACTTC,CASRGDHEQYF
TRBJ2-3,17,.,.,TRBV9,TGTGCCAGCAGCGTAGTACCCATTCGACAATACACAGATACGCAGTATTTT,CASSVVPIRQYTDTQYF
TRBJ2-3,16,TRBD2,.,TRBV11-2,TGTGCCAGCAGCTTAGTGGGCGGGGGGAGCACAGATACGCAGTATTTT,CASSLVGGGSTDTQYF